The T cell receptor (beta chain) described here comes from a study of CD8 T cells in ankylosing spondylitis. Whole-study findings and limits: Apparently characteristic of ankylosing spondylitis blood was a TCR beta motif (about eight highly homologous variants). A subset of motif variants has previously been described in the synovial fluid and blood of reactive arthritis.

Construction of TCR beta libraries was performed using quantitative 5'-RACE with molecular barcodes. TCRdb independently ran MiXCR on the 5' RACE reads; one entry per CDR3 protein. The sample lists 200,000 or so distinct CDR3 sequences; roughly 25% were seen once. This CDR3 region has 15 residues. Germline values: CDR1 ENHRY, CDR2 SYGVKD. The ends were cut back, 3 bases at V and 10 bases at J, with 20 bases in the middle. This clonotype was detected many times. Antigen: not known. The V gene is TRBV10-3, the J gene TRBJ2-3; D unresolved. Sequenced: blood, either unsorted or a sorted T cell fraction (not recorded which). The clonotype originates from a male donor with ankylosing spondylitis or in good health (not recorded which). The CDR3 spells CAISEFEPRDFSQYF. The CDR3 DNA reads as TGTGCCATCAGTGAATTTGAACCTAGAGACTTTTCGCAGTATTTT.